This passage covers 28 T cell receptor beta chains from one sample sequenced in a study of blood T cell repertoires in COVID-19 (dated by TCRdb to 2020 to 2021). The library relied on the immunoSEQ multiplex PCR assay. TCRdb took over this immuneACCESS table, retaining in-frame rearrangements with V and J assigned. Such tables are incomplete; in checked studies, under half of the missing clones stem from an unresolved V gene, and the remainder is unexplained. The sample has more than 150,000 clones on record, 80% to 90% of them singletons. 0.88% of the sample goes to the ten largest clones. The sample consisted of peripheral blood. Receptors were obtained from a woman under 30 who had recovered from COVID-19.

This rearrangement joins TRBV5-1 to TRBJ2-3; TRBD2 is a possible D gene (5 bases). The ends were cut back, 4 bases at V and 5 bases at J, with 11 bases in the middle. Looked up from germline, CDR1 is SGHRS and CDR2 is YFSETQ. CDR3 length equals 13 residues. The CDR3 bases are TGCGCCAGCAGCCCCGGACGGGGAGATACGCAGTATTTT. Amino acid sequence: CASSPGRGDTQYF.

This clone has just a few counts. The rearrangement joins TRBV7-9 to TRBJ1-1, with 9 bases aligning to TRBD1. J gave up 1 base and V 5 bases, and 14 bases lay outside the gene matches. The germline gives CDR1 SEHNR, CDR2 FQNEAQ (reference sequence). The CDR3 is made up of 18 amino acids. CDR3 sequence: CASSTSTNRGPANTEAFF. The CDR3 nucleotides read TGTGCCAGCAGCACTAGCACTAACAGGGGGCCGGCGAACACTGAAGCTTTCTTT.

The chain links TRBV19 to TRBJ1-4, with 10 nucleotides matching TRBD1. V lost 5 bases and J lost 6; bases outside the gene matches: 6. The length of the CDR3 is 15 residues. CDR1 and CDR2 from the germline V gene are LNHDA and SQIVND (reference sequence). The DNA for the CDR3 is TGTGCCAGTAGTTTGCCGGACAGGGGGTATGAAAAACTGTTTTTT. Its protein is CASSLPDRGYEKLFF.

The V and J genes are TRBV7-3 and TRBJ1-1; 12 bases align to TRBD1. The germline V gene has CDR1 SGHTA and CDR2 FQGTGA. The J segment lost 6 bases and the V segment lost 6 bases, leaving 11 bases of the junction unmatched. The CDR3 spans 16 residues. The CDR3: CASSSYLGTGGAEAFF. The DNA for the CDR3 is TGTGCCAGCAGTTCCTATCTCGGGACAGGGGGCGCTGAAGCTTTCTTT.

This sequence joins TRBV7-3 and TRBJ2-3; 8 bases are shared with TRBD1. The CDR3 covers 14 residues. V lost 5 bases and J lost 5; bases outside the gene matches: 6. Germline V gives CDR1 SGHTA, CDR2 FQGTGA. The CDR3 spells CASSKTGARDTQYF. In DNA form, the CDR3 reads TGTGCCAGCAGCAAGACAGGGGCCCGAGATACGCAGTATTTT.

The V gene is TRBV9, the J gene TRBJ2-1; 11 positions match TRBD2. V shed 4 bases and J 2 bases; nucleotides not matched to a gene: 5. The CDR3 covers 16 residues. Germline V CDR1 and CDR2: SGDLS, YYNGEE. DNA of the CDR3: TGTGCCAGCAGCTTGGGGACTAGCGGTGCCTACAATGAGCAGTTCTTC. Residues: CASSLGTSGAYNEQFF.

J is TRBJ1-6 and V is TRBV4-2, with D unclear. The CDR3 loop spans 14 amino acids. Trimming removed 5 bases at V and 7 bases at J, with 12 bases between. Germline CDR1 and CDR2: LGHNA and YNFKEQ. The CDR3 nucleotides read TGTGCCAGCAGCAGGGCAGGAGGCAATTCACCCCTCCACTTT. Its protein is CASSRAGGNSPLHF.

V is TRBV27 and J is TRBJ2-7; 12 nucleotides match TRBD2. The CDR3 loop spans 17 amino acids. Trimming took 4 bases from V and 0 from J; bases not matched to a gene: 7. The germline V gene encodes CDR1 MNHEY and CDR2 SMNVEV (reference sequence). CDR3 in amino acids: CASSSTSGGRFSYEQYF. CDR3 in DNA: TGTGCCAGCAGTTCTACTAGCGGGGGGCGGTTCTCCTACGAGCAGTACTTC.

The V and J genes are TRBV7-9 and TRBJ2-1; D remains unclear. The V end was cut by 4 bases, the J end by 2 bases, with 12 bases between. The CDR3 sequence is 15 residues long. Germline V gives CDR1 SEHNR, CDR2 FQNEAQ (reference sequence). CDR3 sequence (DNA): TGTGCCAGCAGCTCCCTAGACTTACCCTACAATGAGCAGTTCTTC. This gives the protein CASSSLDLPYNEQFF.

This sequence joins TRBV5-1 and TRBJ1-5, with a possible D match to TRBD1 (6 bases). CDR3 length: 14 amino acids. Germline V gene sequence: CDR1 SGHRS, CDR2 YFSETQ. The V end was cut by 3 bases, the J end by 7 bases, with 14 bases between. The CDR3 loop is CASSSEGGEQPQHF. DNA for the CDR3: TGCGCCAGCAGCTCTGAAGGGGGGGAGCAGCCCCAGCATTTT. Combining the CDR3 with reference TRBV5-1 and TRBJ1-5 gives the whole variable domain KAGVTQTPRYLIKTRGQQVTLSCSPISGHRSVSWYQQTPGQGLQFLFEYFSETQRNKGNFPGRFSGRQFSNSRSEMNVSTLELGDSALYLCASSSEGGEQPQHFGDGTRLSIL.

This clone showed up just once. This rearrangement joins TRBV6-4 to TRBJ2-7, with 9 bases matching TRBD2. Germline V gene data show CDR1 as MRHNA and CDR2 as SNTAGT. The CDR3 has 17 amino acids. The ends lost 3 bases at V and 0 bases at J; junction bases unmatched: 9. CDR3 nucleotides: TGTGCCAGCAGTGATCTGAAGGGACTAGCAGTCTCCTACGAGCAGTACGTC. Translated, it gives CASSDLKGLAVSYEQYV.

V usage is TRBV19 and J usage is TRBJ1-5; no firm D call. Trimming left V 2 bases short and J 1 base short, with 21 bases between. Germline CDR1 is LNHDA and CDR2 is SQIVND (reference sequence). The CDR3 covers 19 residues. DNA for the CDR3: TGTGCCAGTAGTATAACCGGCCCAGGCGGGTTTCGCAGCAATCAGCCCCAGCATTTT. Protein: CASSITGPGGFRSNQPQHF.

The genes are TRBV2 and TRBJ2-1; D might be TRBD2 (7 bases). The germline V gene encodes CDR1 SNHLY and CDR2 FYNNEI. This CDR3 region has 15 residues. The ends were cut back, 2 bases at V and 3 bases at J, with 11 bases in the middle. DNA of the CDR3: TGTGCCAGCAGTGAACTGGGAGGGGGCTACAATGAGCAGTTCTTC. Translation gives CASSELGGGYNEQFF.

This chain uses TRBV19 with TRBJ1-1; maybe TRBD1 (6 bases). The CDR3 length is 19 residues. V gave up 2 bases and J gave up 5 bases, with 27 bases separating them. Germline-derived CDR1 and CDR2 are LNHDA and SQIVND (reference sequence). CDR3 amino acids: CASSILWPSRDTKRTEAFF. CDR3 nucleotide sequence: TGTGCCAGTAGTATACTATGGCCCTCCCGGGACACTAAAAGGACTGAAGCTTTCTTT. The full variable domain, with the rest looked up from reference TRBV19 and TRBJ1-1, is DGGITQSPKYLFRKEGQNVTLSCEQNLNHDAMYWYRQDPGQGLRLIYYSQIVNDFQKGDIAEGYSVSREKKESFPLTVTSAQKNPTAFYLCASSILWPSRDTKRTEAFFGQGTRLTVV.

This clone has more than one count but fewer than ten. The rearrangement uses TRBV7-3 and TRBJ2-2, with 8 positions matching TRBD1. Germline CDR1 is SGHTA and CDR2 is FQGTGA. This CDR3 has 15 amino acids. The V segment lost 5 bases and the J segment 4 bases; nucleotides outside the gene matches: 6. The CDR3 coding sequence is TGTGCCAGCAGCCTACACACAGGGGGCACCGGGGAGCTGTTTTTT. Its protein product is CASSLHTGGTGELFF.

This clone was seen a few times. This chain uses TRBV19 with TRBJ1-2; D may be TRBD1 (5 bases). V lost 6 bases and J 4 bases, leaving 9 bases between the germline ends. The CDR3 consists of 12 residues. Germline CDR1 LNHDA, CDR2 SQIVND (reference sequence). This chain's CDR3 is CASSRVSYGYTF. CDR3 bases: TGTGCCAGTAGCAGGGTGTCCTATGGCTACACCTTC.

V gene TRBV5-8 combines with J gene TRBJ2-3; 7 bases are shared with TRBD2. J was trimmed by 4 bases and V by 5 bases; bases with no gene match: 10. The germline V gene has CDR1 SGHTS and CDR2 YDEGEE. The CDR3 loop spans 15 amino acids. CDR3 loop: CASSLGRGEADTQYF. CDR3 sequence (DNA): TGTGCCAGCAGTCTTGGTCGGGGGGAGGCAGATACGCAGTATTTT.

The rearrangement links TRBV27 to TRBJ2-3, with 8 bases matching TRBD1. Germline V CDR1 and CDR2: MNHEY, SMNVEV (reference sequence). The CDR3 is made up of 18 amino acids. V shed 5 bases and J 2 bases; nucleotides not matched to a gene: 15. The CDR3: CASSLIPTGTGPTDTQYF. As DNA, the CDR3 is TGTGCCAGCAGTCTTATACCGACCGGGACAGGCCCCACAGATACGCAGTATTTT.

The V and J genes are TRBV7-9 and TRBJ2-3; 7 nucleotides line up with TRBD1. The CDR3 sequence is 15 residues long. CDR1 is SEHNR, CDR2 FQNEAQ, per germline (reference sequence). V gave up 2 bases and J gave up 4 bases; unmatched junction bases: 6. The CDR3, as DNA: TGTGCCAGCAGCTTAAGGGGGCTGGGGGCAGATACGCAGTATTTT. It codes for CASSLRGLGADTQYF.

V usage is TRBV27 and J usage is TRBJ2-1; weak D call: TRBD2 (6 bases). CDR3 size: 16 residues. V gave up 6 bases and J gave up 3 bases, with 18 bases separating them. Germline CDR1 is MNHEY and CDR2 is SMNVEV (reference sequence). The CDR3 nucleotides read TGTGCCAGCAGGCCTTCCGGGACTCACCTCTACAATGAGCAGTTCTTC. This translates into CASRPSGTHLYNEQFF.

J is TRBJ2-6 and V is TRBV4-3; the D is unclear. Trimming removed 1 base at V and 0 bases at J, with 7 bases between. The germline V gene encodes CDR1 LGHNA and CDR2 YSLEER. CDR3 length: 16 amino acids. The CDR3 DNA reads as TGCGCCAGCAGCCAAGTGGTCAGCTCTGGGGCCAACGTCCTGACTTTC. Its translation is CASSQVVSSGANVLTF.

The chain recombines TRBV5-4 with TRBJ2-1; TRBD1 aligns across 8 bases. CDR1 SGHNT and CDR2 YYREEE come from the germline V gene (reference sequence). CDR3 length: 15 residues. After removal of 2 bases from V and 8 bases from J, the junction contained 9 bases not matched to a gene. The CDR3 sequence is CASSFTGQGIYEQFF. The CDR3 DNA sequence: TGTGCCAGCAGCTTTACCGGACAGGGAATCTATGAGCAGTTCTTC.

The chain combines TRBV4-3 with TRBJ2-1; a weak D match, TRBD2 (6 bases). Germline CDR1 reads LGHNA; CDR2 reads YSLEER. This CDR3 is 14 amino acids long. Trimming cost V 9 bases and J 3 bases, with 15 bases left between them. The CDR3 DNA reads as TGCGCCAGTACCTCTAGCGCCGGCTACAATGAGCAGTTCTTC. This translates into CASTSSAGYNEQFF.

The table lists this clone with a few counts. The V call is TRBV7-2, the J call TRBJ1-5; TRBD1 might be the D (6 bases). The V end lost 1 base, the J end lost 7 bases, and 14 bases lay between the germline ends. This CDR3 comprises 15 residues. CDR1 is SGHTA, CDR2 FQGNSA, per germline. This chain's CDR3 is CASSLGRRGRQPQHF. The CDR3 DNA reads TGTGCCAGCAGCTTAGGCCGCAGGGGCCGGCAGCCCCAGCATTTT.

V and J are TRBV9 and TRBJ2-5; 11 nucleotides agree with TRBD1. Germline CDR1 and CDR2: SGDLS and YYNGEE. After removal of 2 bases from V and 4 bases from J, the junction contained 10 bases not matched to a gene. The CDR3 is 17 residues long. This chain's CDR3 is CASSVRAGTGGRETQYF. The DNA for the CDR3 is TGTGCCAGCAGCGTCCGGGCCGGGACAGGGGGGAGAGAGACCCAGTACTTC. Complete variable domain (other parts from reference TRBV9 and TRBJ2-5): DSGVTQTPKHLITATGQRVTLRCSPRSGDLSVYWYQQSLDQGLQFLIQYYNGEERAKGNILERFSAQQFPDLHSELNLSSLELGDSALYFCASSVRAGTGGRETQYFGPGTRLLVL.

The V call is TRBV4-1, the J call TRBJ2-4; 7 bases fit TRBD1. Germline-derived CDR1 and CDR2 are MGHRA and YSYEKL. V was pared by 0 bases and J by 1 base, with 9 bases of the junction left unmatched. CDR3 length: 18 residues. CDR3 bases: TGCGCCAGCAGCCAAGAGACAACAGGGGAAGCGGCCAAAAACATTCAGTACTTC. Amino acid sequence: CASSQETTGEAAKNIQYF.

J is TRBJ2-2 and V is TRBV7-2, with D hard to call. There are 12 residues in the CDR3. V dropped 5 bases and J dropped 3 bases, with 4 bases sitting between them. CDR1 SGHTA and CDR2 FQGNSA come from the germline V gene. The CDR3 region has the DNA TGTGCCAGCAGCGGAGACACCGGGGAGCTGTTTTTT. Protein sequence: CASSGDTGELFF.

The CDR3 loop is CASSPLRANTGELFF. Here the CDR3 DNA reads TGTGCCAGCTCCCCTCTACGAGCAAACACCGGGGAGCTGTTTTTT. The chain combines TRBV18 with TRBJ2-2, with D uncertain. The CDR3 covers 15 residues. The V end was cut by 6 bases, the J end by 2 bases, with 13 bases between. From germline, CDR1 is KGHSH and CDR2 LQKENI. The full variable domain, its missing parts supplied by reference TRBV18 and TRBJ2-2, is NAGVMQNPRHLVRRRGQEARLRCSPMKGHSHVYWYRQLPEEGLKFMVYLQKENIIDESGMPKERFSAEFPKEGPSILRIQQVVRGDSAAYFCASSPLRANTGELFFGEGSRLTVL.